This entry lists 10 T cell receptor beta chains sequenced from one sample in a study of T cell repertoires in cytomegalovirus infection. TCRdb reprocessed the reads with MiXCR, giving one entry per CDR3 protein. The data hold roughly 150,000 distinct CDR3 sequences, with approximately 17% observed a single time. Sequenced sample: CD8+ T cells from PBMCs. The receptors here all came from a human donor in good health (CMV status not recorded). Some clones in this sample may be carry-over from other donors' samples.

There are a few counts of this clonotype. The genes are TRBV4-2 and TRBJ2-7; D might be TRBD2 (7 bases). The CDR3 runs to 15 residues. Germline loops: CDR1 LGHNA, CDR2 YNFKEQ. V was trimmed by 0 bases and J by 2 bases, leaving 11 bases between them. The CDR3 sequence is CASSQDPGGTYEQYF. DNA of the CDR3: TGTGCCAGCAGCCAAGATCCGGGGGGCACCTACGAGCAGTACTTC.

The V and J genes are TRBV20-1 and TRBJ2-1; TRBD2 is a possible D gene (6 bases). The CDR3 is made up of 11 amino acids. Germline assignment: CDR1 DFQATT and CDR2 SNEGSKA (reference sequence). As DNA, the CDR3 is TGCAGCGCTGGGAGGTACAATGAGCAGTTCTTC. Amino acids: CSAGRYNEQFF.

This clonotype has only one observation. The rearrangement links TRBV6-2 or TRBV6-3 to TRBJ2-7; D uncertain. Germline values: CDR1 MNHEY, CDR2 SVGEGT. The germline V and J ends were trimmed by 4 bases and 2 bases, with 12 bases remaining between them. This CDR3 region has 14 residues. The CDR3 DNA is TGTGCCAGCAGTTTTTCAACCCCAACCTACGAGCAGTACTTC. Protein sequence: CASSFSTPTYEQYF.

This clonotype was seen only a few times. The CDR3 loop is CASSMSVPSGETQYF. The DNA for the CDR3 is TGTGCCAGTAGTATGTCGGTCCCTTCGGGGGAGACCCAGTACTTC. V is TRBV19 and J is TRBJ2-5, with a weak D call TRBD2 (5 bases). Between the trimmed V and J ends, which lost 3 bases and 5 bases, there was a span of 16 bases. The CDR3 has 15 amino acids. Germline assignment: CDR1 LNHDA and CDR2 SQIVND (reference sequence).

This clonotype came up a few times. The rearrangement links TRBV7-9 to TRBJ1-5; 9 bases line up with TRBD1. After removal of 5 bases from V and 1 base from J, the junction contained 18 bases not matched to a gene. CDR1 is SEHNR and CDR2 is FQNEAQ in the germline V gene (reference sequence). The CDR3 runs to 20 residues. The CDR3 protein is CASSASVPGQGSASNQPQHF. DNA for the CDR3: TGTGCCAGCAGCGCCAGTGTCCCGGGACAGGGATCGGCGAGCAATCAGCCCCAGCATTTT.

V and J are TRBV4-2 and TRBJ2-1, with D perhaps TRBD1 or TRBD2 (5 bases each). Germline values: CDR1 LGHNA, CDR2 YNFKEQ. The CDR3 has 16 amino acids. V lost 0 bases and J lost 0, with 9 bases in between. The CDR3 coding sequence is TGTGCCAGCAGCCAAGAGGCAGGGAGCTCCTACAATGAGCAGTTCTTC. Its translation is CASSQEAGSSYNEQFF.

The chain is built from TRBV7-6 and TRBJ2-7; 8 positions match TRBD1. The J segment lost 0 bases and the V segment lost 5 bases, leaving 15 bases of the junction unmatched. The CDR3 extends over 18 amino acids. Germline lookup yields CDR1 SGHVS and CDR2 FNYEAQ. The CDR3 sequence: CASSPTKSTGALSYEQYF. The CDR3 DNA reads TGTGCCAGCAGCCCCACCAAATCGACAGGGGCACTCTCCTACGAGCAGTACTTC.

This clonotype was detected ten times or more. The J gene is TRBJ1-1, the V gene TRBV7-9; D may be TRBD1 (5 bases). Germline V gene lookup returns CDR1 SEHNR and CDR2 FQNEAQ (reference sequence). This CDR3 has 15 amino acids. V was trimmed by 7 bases and J by 0 bases, leaving 15 bases between them. The CDR3 protein is CASKLTAGVNTEAFF. CDR3 DNA: TGTGCCAGCAAATTAACTGCGGGGGTGAACACTGAAGCTTTCTTT.

This clonotype came up a few times. The chain uses TRBV29-1 and TRBJ2-7; TRBD1 matches at 9 bases. V dropped 4 bases and J dropped 6; count of bases not matched to a gene: 10. The CDR3 is made up of 14 amino acids. Germline lookup yields CDR1 SQVTM and CDR2 ANQGSEA. The CDR3 DNA is TGCAGCGTTGTCCTTACGGGACAGGGCATCGAGCAGTACTTC. The encoded protein is CSVVLTGQGIEQYF.

The chain carries TRBV7-4 and TRBJ1-1; D is ambiguous. The V gene's germline CDR1 is SGHVT and CDR2 SQSDAQ. CDR3 length: 12 residues. V was pared by 8 bases and J by 3 bases, with 10 bases between. CDR3 loop: CASAGVDTEAFF. The CDR3 DNA reads as TGTGCCAGCGCTGGGGTCGACACTGAAGCTTTCTTT.